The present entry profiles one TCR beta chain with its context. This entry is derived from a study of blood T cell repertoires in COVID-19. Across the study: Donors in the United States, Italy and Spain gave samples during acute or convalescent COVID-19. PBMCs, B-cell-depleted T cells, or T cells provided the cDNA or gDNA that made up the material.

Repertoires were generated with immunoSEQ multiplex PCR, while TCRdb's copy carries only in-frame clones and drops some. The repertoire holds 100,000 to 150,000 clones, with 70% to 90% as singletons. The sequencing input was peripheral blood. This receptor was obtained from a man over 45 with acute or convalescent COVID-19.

CDR3 loop: CASSLGGTDEKLFF. CDR3 DNA: TGTGCCAGCAGCTTAGGGGGGACTGATGAAAAACTGTTTTTT. The J gene is TRBJ1-4, the V gene TRBV7-2; a weak D match, TRBD1 (5 bases). CDR1 and CDR2 (germline): SGHTA, FQGNSA. Trimming removed 1 base from V and 6 bases from J, with 9 bases in between. The CDR3 is made up of 14 amino acids.